A selection of T cell receptor beta chains follows, all from one sample in a study of control samples from healthy donors and cancer patients. Assay used: immunoSEQ multiplex PCR; TCRdb lists only in-frame clones, some missing. The sample lists about 69,000 clones, about four fifths seen once, with 2.9% in the top ten. Sample: PBMCs. All receptors come from a woman aged 50 to 65 with lung cancer. Each CDR3 is given with its conserved first and last residue. Fields, in order: J gene, D gene, V gene, clone size, CDR3 protein, CDR3 DNA. A D gene is named only where the DNA matches it firmly. Clone size is given for some rows only: seen once, a few or many times, or a class if the clone is expanded.

TRBJ1-1 | TRBD1 | TRBV29-1 | once | CSATGTANTEAFF | TGCAGTGCTACCGGGACAGCGAACACTGAAGCTTTCTTT
TRBJ1-3 | - | TRBV5-1 | - | CASSLAGPPSGNTIYF | TGCGCCAGCAGCTTGGCCGGCCCTCCGTCCGGAAACACCATATATTTT
TRBJ2-6 | TRBD1 | TRBV19 | - | CASSTRTGGSSGANVLTF | TGTGCCAGTAGTACTCGGACAGGGGGAAGCTCTGGGGCCAACGTCCTGACTTTC
TRBJ1-3 | - | TRBV5-1 | - | CASSLAGKGSANTIYF | TGCGCCAGCAGCTTGGCCGGTAAAGGTTCGGCAAACACCATATATTTT
TRBJ1-5 | - | TRBV6-2/TRBV6-3 | - | CASSNRVPEPQHF | TGTGCCAGCAGCAACAGGGTACCGGAGCCCCAGCATTTT
TRBJ1-5 | - | TRBV28 | - | CASSRRGFSQPQHF | TGTGCCAGCAGTAGGCGGGGTTTCAGTCAGCCCCAGCATTTT
TRBJ2-3 | - | TRBV28 | - | CASRLVGDTDTQYF | TGTGCCAGCAGGCTAGTGGGGGACACAGATACGCAGTATTTT
TRBJ2-2 | - | TRBV7-2 | - | CASSPHSARTVYTGELFF | TGTGCCAGCAGCCCCCACTCGGCCCGGACAGTTTACACCGGGGAGCTGTTTTTT
TRBJ1-5 | TRBD1 | TRBV6-2/TRBV6-3 | few | CASSDGQGGNQPQHF | TGTGCCAGCAGTGACGGACAGGGTGGCAATCAGCCCCAGCATTTT
TRBJ1-3 | - | TRBV7-8 | - | CASSLMGRPGNTIYF | TGTGCCAGCAGCTTAATGGGGCGCCCTGGAAACACCATATATTTT
TRBJ2-2 | - | TRBV4-1 | - | CASSQDSGRGNTGELFF | TGCGCCAGCAGCCAAGATTCGGGTAGGGGGAACACCGGGGAGCTGTTTTTT
TRBJ1-2 | - | TRBV19 | - | CASRGTHYGYTF | TGTGCCAGTAGAGGGACACACTATGGCTACACCTTC
TRBJ1-5 | - | TRBV5-1 | - | CASSLGGTNQPQHF | TGCGCCAGCAGCTTGGGCGGGACCAATCAGCCCCAGCATTTT
TRBJ2-7 | - | TRBV10-3 | - | CAITVGGTEQYF | TGTGCCATCACTGTAGGGGGGACCGAGCAGTACTTC
TRBJ1-3 | - | TRBV6-5 | - | CASRQEDASGNTIYF | TGTGCCAGCCGCCAAGAAGATGCCTCTGGAAACACCATATATTTT
TRBJ1-1 | - | TRBV4-2 | - | CASSRPPSMKETEAFF | TGTGCCAGCAGCCGCCCCCCGAGTATGAAGGAAACTGAAGCTTTCTTT
TRBJ2-7 | TRBD1 | TRBV28 | - | CASSFYLGEGAKVYEQYF | TGTGCCAGCAGTTTCTACCTTGGCGAGGGGGCGAAGGTTTACGAGCAGTACTTC
TRBJ2-6 | - | TRBV4-3 | - | CASSQDVNSGANVLTF | TGCGCCAGCAGCCAAGATGTCAACTCTGGGGCCAACGTCCTGACTTTC
TRBJ2-7 | - | TRBV11-3 | - | CASSLDRGGHEQYF | TGTGCCAGCAGCTTAGATCGAGGAGGGCACGAGCAGTACTTC
TRBJ1-3 | - | TRBV6-5 | - | CASSSTRNSGNTIYF | TGTGCCAGCAGCTCGACTCGTAACTCTGGAAACACCATATATTTT
TRBJ2-2 | - | TRBV18 | - | CASSPASANTGELFF | TGTGCCAGCTCACCCGCTAGCGCGAACACCGGGGAGCTGTTTTTT
TRBJ1-5 | TRBD1 | TRBV7-2 | - | CASSLTGEQPQHF | TGTGCCAGCAGTCTTACAGGGGAACAGCCCCAGCATTTT
TRBJ1-1 | - | TRBV11-3 | - | CASSLTGGNTEAFF | TGTGCCAGCAGCTTAACGGGGGGGAACACTGAAGCTTTCTTT
TRBJ2-2 | - | TRBV7-3 | - | CASRTGTFGSNTGELFF | TGTGCCAGCAGGACCGGGACGTTCGGTTCGAACACCGGGGAGCTGTTTTTT
TRBJ1-1 | - | TRBV7-8 | - | CASSLNTEAFF | TGTGCCAGCAGCTTGAACACTGAAGCTTTCTTT
TRBJ2-1 | - | TRBV6-4 | - | CASSDSNMGFSSYNEQFF | TGTGCCAGCAGTGACTCGAATATGGGTTTTAGCTCCTACAATGAGCAGTTCTTC